Listed below are T cell receptor beta chains from one sample, sequenced in a study of vaccination and CD4 T cells after COVID-19. The antigens of these receptors remain unknown. MiXCR, applied by TCRdb to the PCR reads, yields one record per CDR3 protein. This sample has around 4,500 distinct CDR3 sequences, with roughly a third found just once. Sequenced sample: CD4+ T cells from blood, cultured in vitro. These receptors all come from a human donor in good health. The CDR3 runs from the conserved cysteine through the conserved F or W. The D gene is left open where the match is weak. Clone size is shown for a subset of rows, as once, few, many or a class of expanded clone.

cdr3_aa: CSDKRPSYTQYF; cdr3_nt: TGCAGTGATAAAAGACCCTCCTATACGCAGTATTTT; d_call: .; clone_size: .; v_call: TRBV20-1; j_call: TRBJ2-3
cdr3_aa: CASSLASGAGAQYF; cdr3_nt: TGTGCCAGCAGCTTAGCGAGTGGGGCGGGTGCGCAGTATTTT; d_call: .; clone_size: few; v_call: TRBV7-2; j_call: TRBJ2-3
cdr3_aa: CASTREGASYGYTF; cdr3_nt: TGCGCCAGCACCCGAGAGGGGGCGAGCTATGGCTACACCTTC; d_call: TRBD1; clone_size: .; v_call: TRBV5-1; j_call: TRBJ1-2
cdr3_aa: CASSVDRGFTEAFF; cdr3_nt: TGTGCCAGCAGTGTCGATAGGGGGTTTACTGAAGCTTTCTTT; d_call: .; clone_size: large; v_call: TRBV25-1; j_call: TRBJ1-1
cdr3_aa: CASSFFGGNEQFF; cdr3_nt: TGTGCCAGCAGCTTTTTCGGCGGCAATGAGCAGTTCTTC; d_call: .; clone_size: few; v_call: TRBV11-2; j_call: TRBJ2-1
cdr3_aa: CASSGGGSWNTIYF; cdr3_nt: TGTGCCAGCAGCGGGGGGGGGAGTTGGAACACCATATATTTT; d_call: .; clone_size: medium-sized; v_call: TRBV7-6; j_call: TRBJ1-3
cdr3_aa: CASSSGTDNQPQHF; cdr3_nt: TGTGCCAGCAGTTCTGGGACAGACAATCAGCCCCAGCATTTT; d_call: TRBD1; clone_size: few; v_call: TRBV12-3/TRBV12-4; j_call: TRBJ1-5
cdr3_aa: CASEGQSSGNTIYF; cdr3_nt: TGTGCCAGCGAGGGACAGAGCTCTGGAAACACCATATATTTT; d_call: TRBD1; clone_size: .; v_call: TRBV28; j_call: TRBJ1-3
cdr3_aa: CATSRDDRALNTEAFF; cdr3_nt: TGTGCCACCAGCAGAGATGACAGGGCCTTGAACACTGAAGCTTTCTTT; d_call: TRBD1; clone_size: few; v_call: TRBV15; j_call: TRBJ1-1
cdr3_aa: CASTLSAFSYNEQFF; cdr3_nt: TGTGCCAGCACCCTCTCAGCCTTCTCCTACAATGAGCAGTTCTTC; d_call: .; clone_size: .; v_call: TRBV7-2; j_call: TRBJ2-1
cdr3_aa: CASSLTDQPQHF; cdr3_nt: TGTGCCAGCAGTTTGACAGACCAGCCCCAGCATTTT; d_call: .; clone_size: .; v_call: TRBV12-3/TRBV12-4; j_call: TRBJ1-5
cdr3_aa: CASSWEDPRNNSPLHF; cdr3_nt: TGTGCCAGCAGCTGGGAGGACCCGAGAAATAATTCACCCCTCCACTTT; d_call: .; clone_size: .; v_call: TRBV11-1; j_call: TRBJ1-6
cdr3_aa: CASGNVVNTEAFF; cdr3_nt: TGTGCTAGTGGCAACGTGGTGAACACTGAAGCTTTCTTT; d_call: .; clone_size: .; v_call: TRBV12-5; j_call: TRBJ1-1
cdr3_aa: CATSRPVETQYF; cdr3_nt: TGTGCCACCAGCAGACCGGTGGAGACCCAGTACTTC; d_call: .; clone_size: .; v_call: TRBV15; j_call: TRBJ2-5
cdr3_aa: CASSLNSPLHF; cdr3_nt: TGTGCCAGCAGTTTAAATTCACCCCTCCACTTT; d_call: .; clone_size: few; v_call: TRBV28; j_call: TRBJ1-6
cdr3_aa: CAWTGQGGQPQHF; cdr3_nt: TGTGCCTGGACGGGACAGGGCGGTCAGCCCCAGCATTTT; d_call: TRBD1; clone_size: .; v_call: TRBV30; j_call: TRBJ1-5
cdr3_aa: CAWKGTSDYGYTF; cdr3_nt: TGTGCCTGGAAAGGGACTTCAGACTATGGCTACACCTTC; d_call: .; clone_size: .; v_call: TRBV30; j_call: TRBJ1-2
cdr3_aa: CASSPLTRNYGYTF; cdr3_nt: TGTGCCAGCAGCCCACTGACAAGAAACTATGGCTACACCTTC; d_call: .; clone_size: .; v_call: TRBV5-6; j_call: TRBJ1-2
cdr3_aa: CASSPSGVFEQFF; cdr3_nt: TGTGCCAGCTCACCTAGCGGGGTTTTTGAGCAGTTCTTC; d_call: TRBD2; clone_size: .; v_call: TRBV18; j_call: TRBJ2-1
cdr3_aa: CASSSDSGNTIYF; cdr3_nt: TGTGCCAGCAGCTCAGACTCTGGAAACACCATATATTTT; d_call: .; clone_size: .; v_call: TRBV7-2; j_call: TRBJ1-3
cdr3_aa: CSGRGDNNNYGYTF; cdr3_nt: TGCAGTGGTAGGGGGGATAATAATAACTATGGCTACACCTTC; d_call: .; clone_size: few; v_call: TRBV20-1; j_call: TRBJ1-2
cdr3_aa: CALPGTINEQFF; cdr3_nt: TGTGCCCTCCCCGGGACTATCAATGAGCAGTTCTTC; d_call: TRBD2; clone_size: .; v_call: TRBV7-9; j_call: TRBJ2-1
cdr3_aa: CASSPAPRDTEAFF; cdr3_nt: TGTGCCAGCAGTCCAGCCCCTAGGGACACTGAAGCTTTCTTT; d_call: .; clone_size: .; v_call: TRBV6-1; j_call: TRBJ1-1
cdr3_aa: CASSRTSDQPQHF; cdr3_nt: TGTGCCAGCAGTCGGACGAGCGATCAGCCCCAGCATTTT; d_call: .; clone_size: .; v_call: TRBV12-3/TRBV12-4; j_call: TRBJ1-5
cdr3_aa: CASSEDKRFQPQHF; cdr3_nt: TGTGCCAGCAGTGAAGATAAGAGGTTCCAGCCCCAGCATTTT; d_call: .; clone_size: few; v_call: TRBV6-1; j_call: TRBJ1-5
cdr3_aa: CASSLGQRNTEAFF; cdr3_nt: TGCGCCAGCAGCTTGGGACAAAGGAACACTGAAGCTTTCTTT; d_call: .; clone_size: .; v_call: TRBV5-1; j_call: TRBJ1-1
cdr3_aa: CASSYSRNMNTEAFF; cdr3_nt: TGTGCCAGCAGTTACAGCAGAAATATGAACACTGAAGCTTTCTTT; d_call: .; clone_size: few; v_call: TRBV6-5; j_call: TRBJ1-1
cdr3_aa: CASSPIDSAYEQYF; cdr3_nt: TGTGCCAGCAGCCCAATCGACAGTGCCTACGAGCAGTACTTC; d_call: .; clone_size: few; v_call: TRBV2; j_call: TRBJ2-7
cdr3_aa: CASSLEGAGGNQPQHF; cdr3_nt: TGTGCCAGCAGCTTAGAGGGAGCAGGGGGCAATCAGCCCCAGCATTTT; d_call: .; clone_size: .; v_call: TRBV7-8; j_call: TRBJ1-5
cdr3_aa: CSAITTNYGYTF; cdr3_nt: TGCAGTGCCATAACAACGAACTATGGCTACACCTTC; d_call: .; clone_size: .; v_call: TRBV20-1; j_call: TRBJ1-2